The clone carrying this T cell receptor (beta chain) was counted between two and nine times. What it binds is unknown. The sample is drawn from a study of T cells in Graves' hyperthyroidism and ophthalmopathy. Study-wide points: Most expanded thyroid clonotypes above 0.001 recurred in blood.

Using RNA transcripts as the source, TCR beta CDR3 regions were amplified. The study used the HTBI primer set for a first-round RT-PCR of the TCR CDR3. TCRdb called the multiplex PCR reads again in MiXCR, with one record for every CDR3 protein. The sample records some 550,000 distinct CDR3 sequences, about a sixth being singletons. It was uncontrolled infection, other autoimmune disease, pregnancy or lactation that excluded patients. Deletions cut 5 bases from V and 3 bases from J, with 13 bases between. CDR1 is LNHDA and CDR2 is SQIVND in the germline V gene (reference sequence). This CDR3 is 14 amino acids long.

The genes are TRBV19 and TRBJ1-1, with D unresolved. This receptor was taken from a woman in her thirties or forties with Graves' ophthalmopathy. The sequenced sample consisted of blood. The CDR3 is CASSSIEKYTEAFF. Here the CDR3 DNA reads TGTGCCAGTAGTTCGATAGAGAAATACACTGAAGCTTTCTTT.